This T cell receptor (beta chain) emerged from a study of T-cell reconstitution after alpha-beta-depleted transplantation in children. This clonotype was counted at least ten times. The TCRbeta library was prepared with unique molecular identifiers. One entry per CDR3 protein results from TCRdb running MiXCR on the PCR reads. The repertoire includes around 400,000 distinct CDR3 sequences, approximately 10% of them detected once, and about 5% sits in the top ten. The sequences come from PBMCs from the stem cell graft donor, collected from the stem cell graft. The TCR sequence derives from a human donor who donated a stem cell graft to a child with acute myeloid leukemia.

The CDR3 reads CASSLAGGANTEAFF. The DNA of the CDR3 is TGCGCCAGCAGCTTGGCCGGAGGGGCGAACACTGAAGCTTTCTTT. V and J are TRBV5-1 and TRBJ1-1; D might be TRBD1 (5 bases). The germline V and J ends were trimmed by 0 bases and 1 base, with 10 bases remaining between them. This CDR3 is 15 amino acids long. Germline assignment: CDR1 SGHRS and CDR2 YFSETQ. The variable domain in full, completed from reference TRBV5-1 and TRBJ1-1, reads KAGVTQTPRYLIKTRGQQVTLSCSPISGHRSVSWYQQTPGQGLQFLFEYFSETQRNKGNFPGRFSGRQFSNSRSEMNVSTLELGDSALYLCASSLAGGANTEAFFGQGTRLTVV.